A single sample is the source of the 32 T cell receptor beta chains below, sequenced in a study of OX40 agonist ivuxolimab in advanced cancers. Profiled with immunoSEQ multiplex PCR; TCRdb holds only in-frame clones, not every one. The table has about 62,000 clones, more than 70% seen once. The sequencing here drew on CD4+ or CD8+ T cells sorted from blood, taken in a trial of the OX40 agonist ivuxolimab. All receptors come from an adult with an advanced solid tumor such as melanoma, head and neck, liver or kidney cancer.

This clone has just a few counts. The V call is TRBV19, the J call TRBJ1-5, with a weak D call TRBD1 (5 bases). The V gene's germline CDR1 is LNHDA and CDR2 SQIVND (reference sequence). The V and J ends lost 3 bases and 3 bases respectively, with 9 bases between them. This CDR3 has 14 amino acids. CDR3 sequence (DNA): TGTGCCAGTAGTATGGTCGGGGCCAATCAGCCCCAGCATTTT. It is translated as CASSMVGANQPQHF.

The rearrangement links TRBV7-2 to TRBJ2-1, with 14 bases lining up with TRBD2. The V gene end was trimmed by 1 base and the J gene end by 15 bases; junction bases not matched to a gene: 5. Germline V gene sequence: CDR1 SGHTA, CDR2 FQGNSA. This CDR3 region has 14 residues. The CDR3 protein is CASSLGTSGRRGFF. The CDR3, as DNA: TGTGCCAGCAGCTTAGGGACTAGCGGGAGGCGTGGGTTCTTC. Combining the CDR3 with reference TRBV7-2 and TRBJ2-1 gives the whole variable domain GAGVSQSPSNKVTEKGKDVELRCDPISGHTALYWYRQSLGQGLEFLIYFQGNSAPDKSGLPSDRFSAERTGGSVSTLTIQRTQQEDSAVYLCASSLGTSGRRGFFGPGTRLTVL.

The DNA of the CDR3 is TGTGCCACCAGCAGAGTTCTCGGACTTAATGAGCAGTTCTTC. Translation: CATSRVLGLNEQFF. This chain connects TRBV15 to TRBJ2-1; D may be TRBD2 (5 bases). CDR1 and CDR2 from the germline V gene are LNHNV and YYDKDF (reference sequence). V lost 1 base and J lost 7, with 11 bases in between. CDR3 length: 14 amino acids.

The chain carries TRBV29-1 and TRBJ2-2; a possible D gene is TRBD2 (5 bases). Germline CDR1 reads SQVTM; CDR2 reads ANQGSEA. With 6 bases removed from V and 8 bases from J, the gap between germline ends came to 19 bases. CDR3 size: 14 residues. The CDR3 loop reads CSVSMVSGGGELFF. CDR3 in DNA: TGCAGCGTCTCAATGGTCAGCGGAGGAGGGGAGCTGTTTTTT.

The genes are TRBV4-3 and TRBJ1-3; D is unclear. V was pared by 2 bases and J by 0 bases, with 17 bases between. The germline CDR1 and CDR2 sequences are LGHNA and YSLEER. This CDR3 spans 18 amino acids. The DNA for the CDR3 is TGCGCCAGCAGCCAAAATATGGGAGGCACAAGCTCTGGAAACACCATATATTTT. Its translation is CASSQNMGGTSSGNTIYF.

This clone was detected only once. This chain links TRBV6-5 with TRBJ2-1, with a tentative D call TRBD1 (5 bases). Germline CDR1 is MNHEY and CDR2 is SVGAGI. The CDR3 runs 15 residues. V gave up 6 bases and J gave up 2 bases, with 14 bases separating them. The CDR3 DNA reads as TGTGCCAGCAGGAAGACAGCCCTCACCTACAATGAGCAGTTCTTC. Amino acid sequence: CASRKTALTYNEQFF.

This clone has only a few counts. The chain combines TRBV7-9 with TRBJ1-2; no clear D gene. Germline CDR1 reads SEHNR; CDR2 reads FQNEAQ (reference sequence). Trimming removed 0 bases from V and 7 bases from J, with 9 bases in between. The CDR3 covers 13 residues. This chain's CDR3 is CASSLARVAGYTF. CDR3 DNA sequence: TGTGCCAGCAGCTTAGCGAGGGTTGCTGGCTACACCTTC.

V and J are TRBV18 and TRBJ2-7; D gene unclear. Deletions cut 3 bases from V and 2 bases from J, with 8 bases between. CDR3 length: 13 amino acids. Germline V gene sequence: CDR1 KGHSH, CDR2 LQKENI. In nucleotides, the CDR3 is TGTGCCAGCTCACCGAGGAGTACCTACGAGCAGTACTTC. Amino acid sequence: CASSPRSTYEQYF. The complete variable domain, with remaining parts taken from reference TRBV18 and TRBJ2-7, reads NAGVMQNPRHLVRRRGQEARLRCSPMKGHSHVYWYRQLPEEGLKFMVYLQKENIIDESGMPKERFSAEFPKEGPSILRIQQVVRGDSAAYFCASSPRSTYEQYFGPGTRLTVT.

The chain carries TRBV5-1 and TRBJ1-1, with D maybe TRBD1 (5 bases). This CDR3 spans 15 amino acids. Per germline, CDR1 SGHRS and CDR2 YFSETQ. V gave up 6 bases and J gave up 3 bases, with 18 bases separating them. The CDR3 is CASTEWGGGDTEAFF. CDR3 DNA sequence: TGCGCCAGCACTGAGTGGGGCGGAGGGGACACTGAAGCTTTCTTT.

This rearrangement joins TRBV7-9 to TRBJ2-1; 10 bases are shared with TRBD2. CDR3 size: 15 residues. Germline lookup yields CDR1 SEHNR and CDR2 FQNEAQ (reference sequence). Germline trimming cut 7 bases from V and 9 bases from J; bases unmatched to any gene: 12. The CDR3 here is CASTLSLAGAGEQFF. Written as DNA, the CDR3 is TGTGCCAGCACCCTTAGCCTAGCGGGAGCGGGTGAGCAGTTCTTC.

V usage is TRBV28 and J usage is TRBJ2-7; 9 bases agree with TRBD2. The CDR3 loop spans 14 amino acids. The V segment lost 11 bases and the J segment 4 bases; nucleotides outside the gene matches: 12. Germline CDR1 reads MDHEN; CDR2 reads SYDVKM. The CDR3 spells CAGTPGTSWYEQYF. As DNA, the CDR3 is TGTGCCGGCACCCCCGGGACTAGCTGGTACGAGCAGTACTTC.

This clone has only one observation. V is TRBV5-1 and J is TRBJ2-1; 7 positions agree with TRBD2. Germline lookup yields CDR1 SGHRS and CDR2 YFSETQ. The CDR3 covers 13 residues. The J segment lost 9 bases and the V segment lost 1 base, leaving 4 bases of the junction unmatched. This CDR3 is CASSLSSGTEQFF. The CDR3 bases are TGCGCCAGCAGCTTGTCTAGCGGTACTGAGCAGTTCTTC.

This clone was counted a single time. The chain carries TRBV5-5 and TRBJ1-4; D possibly corresponds to TRBD1 (6 bases). The V end lost 6 bases, the J end lost 5 bases, and 14 bases lay between the germline ends. The germline V gene encodes CDR1 SGHKS and CDR2 YYEKEE (reference sequence). This CDR3 has 14 residues. The CDR3 reads CASTTGRGNEKLFF. CDR3 nucleotide sequence: TGTGCCAGCACCACGGGAAGGGGGAATGAAAAACTGTTTTTT.

The chain is built from TRBV5-1 and TRBJ1-2; 8 bases align to TRBD1. CDR3 length: 15 residues. J lost 4 bases, V lost 5 bases, and 10 bases had no gene match. The germline V gene has CDR1 SGHRS and CDR2 YFSETQ. The CDR3 region has the DNA TGCGCCAGCAGTACCGGACAGGGCCCAATCTATGGCTACACCTTC. The encoded protein is CASSTGQGPIYGYTF.

The chain has TRBV5-1 and TRBJ2-5; D remains unclear. The V gene lost 4 bases and the J gene lost 6 bases, with 7 bases spanning the gap. The germline gives CDR1 SGHRS, CDR2 YFSETQ. CDR3 length: 11 residues. CDR3 amino acids: CASSTDQTQYF. Here the CDR3 DNA reads TGCGCCAGCAGCACCGACCAGACCCAGTACTTC. Combining the CDR3 with reference TRBV5-1 and TRBJ2-5 gives the whole variable domain KAGVTQTPRYLIKTRGQQVTLSCSPISGHRSVSWYQQTPGQGLQFLFEYFSETQRNKGNFPGRFSGRQFSNSRSEMNVSTLELGDSALYLCASSTDQTQYFGPGTRLLVL.

J is TRBJ2-3 and V is TRBV2; no definite D call. Germline lookup yields CDR1 SNHLY and CDR2 FYNNEI. V was cut by 6 bases and J by 3 bases, with 10 bases left in between. The CDR3 extends over 13 amino acids. The chain's CDR3 is CASRVAPTDTQYF. The DNA for the CDR3 is TGTGCCAGCAGGGTAGCCCCAACAGATACGCAGTATTTT.

This clone appeared a few times. This rearrangement joins TRBV6-5 to TRBJ2-7; 13 bases line up with TRBD2. This CDR3 comprises 15 residues. Germline V gene data show CDR1 as MNHEY and CDR2 as SVGAGI. V lost 2 bases to trimming and J lost 4 bases; unmatched junction nucleotides: 2. The DNA of the CDR3 is TGTGCCAGCAGTTACGGGACTAGCGGGGTATACGAGCAGTACTTC. This translates into CASSYGTSGVYEQYF.

This chain uses TRBV4-1 with TRBJ1-2; possible D gene TRBD1, 5 bases. Between the trimmed V and J ends, which lost 4 bases and 0 bases, there was a span of 18 bases. Germline V gene lookup returns CDR1 MGHRA and CDR2 YSYEKL. CDR3 length: 17 residues. CDR3: CASSRAMGRNTNYGYTF. For the CDR3, the DNA is TGCGCCAGCAGCCGAGCAATGGGACGGAATACTAACTATGGCTACACCTTC.

The V gene is TRBV5-8, the J gene TRBJ1-5; D gene ambiguous. Germline values: CDR1 SGHTS, CDR2 YDEGEE. Trimming left V 1 base short and J 4 bases short, with 12 bases between. The CDR3 covers 15 residues. The CDR3 loop is CASSLRLGSNQPQHF. The CDR3 nucleotides are TGTGCCAGCAGCTTGCGCCTTGGCAGTAATCAGCCCCAGCATTTT.

V is TRBV11-3 and J is TRBJ2-1, with a tentative D call TRBD2 (5 bases). The CDR3 totals 13 residues. Trimming took 5 bases from V and 10 from J, leaving 15 bases between them. Per the germline V gene, CDR1 is SGHNT and CDR2 is YENEEA. CDR3 region: CASSAPDSPEQFF. The CDR3 DNA reads TGTGCCAGCAGCGCACCGGACTCTCCGGAGCAGTTCTTC.

This clone showed up just once. The rearrangement links TRBV10-2 to TRBJ2-5; 8 positions agree with TRBD1. CDR3 length: 12 amino acids. Germline trimming cut 6 bases from V and 5 bases from J; bases unmatched to any gene: 2. The germline V gene has CDR1 WSHSY and CDR2 SAAADI. CDR3 nucleotides: TGCGCCAGCAGACAGGGGGAGGAGACCCAGTACTTC. Translation: CASRQGEETQYF.

V gene TRBV11-2 combines with J gene TRBJ2-3; D might be TRBD1 (5 bases). CDR1 is SGHAT, CDR2 FQNNGV, per germline. Trimming took off 0 bases at V and 6 bases at J, with 10 bases between the two ends. The CDR3 length is 14 residues. CDR3 region: CASSLDQGIDTQYF. The CDR3, as DNA: TGTGCCAGCAGCTTAGATCAGGGAATCGATACGCAGTATTTT.

V is TRBV10-3 and J is TRBJ2-3; D is unresolved. The CDR3 contains 15 residues. Trimming stripped 3 bases from V and 5 bases from J, with 15 bases between. Per the germline V gene, CDR1 is ENHRY and CDR2 is SYGVKD. CDR3 protein: CAISESPGTGDTQYF. Written as DNA, the CDR3 is TGTGCCATCAGTGAAAGCCCAGGAACGGGAGATACGCAGTATTTT.

V usage is TRBV2 and J usage is TRBJ1-1, with a weak D call TRBD1 (6 bases). CDR3 length: 13 amino acids. CDR1 is SNHLY, CDR2 FYNNEI, per germline. The V and J ends lost 7 bases and 3 bases respectively, with 12 bases between them. The CDR3 DNA is TGTGCCAGCACCTACAGGGATTACACTGAAGCTTTCTTT. Translating gives CASTYRDYTEAFF.

This clone was observed a single time. This chain uses TRBV2 with TRBJ2-1; 10 bases align to TRBD2. The V gene's germline CDR1 is SNHLY and CDR2 FYNNEI. With 7 bases clipped from V and 4 bases from J, the junction kept 22 bases outside the gene matches. This CDR3 contains 20 residues. The CDR3 reads CASNHLRTSGTVIKYNEQFF. As DNA, the CDR3 is TGTGCCAGCAATCACCTGAGGACTAGCGGAACCGTGATTAAGTACAATGAGCAGTTCTTC.

The chain links TRBV5-1 to TRBJ2-7, with 10 positions matching TRBD1. Germline V gives CDR1 SGHRS, CDR2 YFSETQ. The V segment lost 1 base and the J segment 4 bases; nucleotides outside the gene matches: 2. The CDR3 loop spans 14 amino acids. Here the CDR3 DNA reads TGCGCCAGCAGCTTGACGGGACAGGGGTACGAGCAGTACTTC. This codes for CASSLTGQGYEQYF.

The rearrangement links TRBV5-1 to TRBJ2-5; no firm D call. The germline CDR1 and CDR2 sequences are SGHRS and YFSETQ. CDR3 length equals 14 residues. V was clipped by 0 bases and J by 5 bases, with 11 bases between them. CDR3: CASSLGSTGETQYF. DNA of the CDR3: TGCGCCAGCAGCTTGGGATCTACCGGGGAGACCCAGTACTTC.

The chain recombines TRBV18 with TRBJ1-5; D call uncertain. This CDR3 is built from 14 residues. Germline V CDR1 and CDR2: KGHSH, LQKENI. V lost 1 base, J lost 5 bases, and 9 bases lay in between. The CDR3 is CASSPLITDQPQHF. DNA for the CDR3: TGTGCCAGCTCACCACTAATCACCGATCAGCCCCAGCATTTT.

This clone was counted a single time. The chain combines TRBV18 with TRBJ2-3, with D unresolved. Germline CDR1 reads KGHSH; CDR2 reads LQKENI. V gave up 1 base and J gave up 3 bases, with 8 bases separating them. The CDR3 loop spans 14 amino acids. This chain's CDR3 is CASSPLPGTDTQYF. In DNA, the CDR3 is TGTGCCAGCTCACCACTGCCAGGTACAGATACGCAGTATTTT.

The V and J genes are TRBV11-1 and TRBJ2-7; D is perhaps TRBD1 or TRBD2 (5 bases each). V was cut by 1 base and J by 1 base, with 11 bases left in between. This CDR3 contains 15 residues. CDR1 and CDR2 (germline): SGHAT, FQDESV (reference sequence). CDR3: CASSLGRQGSYEQYF. CDR3 nucleotide sequence: TGTGCCAGCAGCTTAGGGAGGCAGGGTTCCTACGAGCAGTACTTC.

This chain joins TRBV6-6 and TRBJ2-7; 7 bases line up with TRBD1. This CDR3 spans 16 amino acids. V lost 4 bases and J lost 0; bases outside the gene matches: 9. Germline-derived CDR1 and CDR2 are MNHNY and SVGAGI (reference sequence). The DNA for the CDR3 is TGTGCCAGCAGTTGGACCGGGACAGACTACTCCTACGAGCAGTACTTC. This sequence encodes CASSWTGTDYSYEQYF.

The chain is built from TRBV5-3 and TRBJ1-2; TRBD1 might be the D (6 bases). TRBV5-3 is an ORF for which the function is uncertain. The CDR3 has 16 amino acids. V gave up 2 bases and J gave up 2 bases, with 16 bases separating them. The chain's CDR3 is CARSFSTDSINYGYTF. The CDR3 DNA is TGTGCCAGAAGCTTTAGTACGGACAGCATAAACTATGGCTACACCTTC.